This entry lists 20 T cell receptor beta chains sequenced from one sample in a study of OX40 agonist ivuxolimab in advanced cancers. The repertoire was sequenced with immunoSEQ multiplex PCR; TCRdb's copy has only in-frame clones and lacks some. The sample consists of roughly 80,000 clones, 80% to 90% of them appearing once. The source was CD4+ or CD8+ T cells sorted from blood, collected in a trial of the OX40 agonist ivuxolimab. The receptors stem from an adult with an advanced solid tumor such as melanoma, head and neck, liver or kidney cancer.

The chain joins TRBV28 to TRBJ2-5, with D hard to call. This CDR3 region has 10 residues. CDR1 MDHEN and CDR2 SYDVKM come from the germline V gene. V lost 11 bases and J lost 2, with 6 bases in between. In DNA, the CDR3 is TGTGCCTCGCGGCAAGAGACCCAGTACTTC. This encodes CASRQETQYF. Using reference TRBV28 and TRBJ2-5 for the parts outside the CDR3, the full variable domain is DVKVTQSSRYLVKRTGEKVFLECVQDMDHENMFWYRQDPGLGLRLIYFSYDVKMKEKGDIPEGYSVSREKKERFSLILESASTNQTSMYLCASRQETQYFGPGTRLLVL.

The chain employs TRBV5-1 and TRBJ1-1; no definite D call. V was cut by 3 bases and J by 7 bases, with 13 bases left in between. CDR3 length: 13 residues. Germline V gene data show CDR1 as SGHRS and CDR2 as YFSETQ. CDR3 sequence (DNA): TGCGCCAGCAGCTGGGATGGACGGGTTGAAGCTTTCTTT. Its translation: CASSWDGRVEAFF.

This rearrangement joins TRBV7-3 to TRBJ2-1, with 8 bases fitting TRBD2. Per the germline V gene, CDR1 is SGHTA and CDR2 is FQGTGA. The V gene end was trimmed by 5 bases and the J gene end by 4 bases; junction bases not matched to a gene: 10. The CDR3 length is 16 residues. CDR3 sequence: CASSPQAGAAYNEQFF. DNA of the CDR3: TGTGCCAGCAGCCCCCAAGCGGGAGCAGCTTACAATGAGCAGTTCTTC.

The CDR3 sequence is CSVMDRAGETQYF. The DNA for the CDR3 is TGCAGCGTGATGGACAGGGCGGGGGAGACCCAGTACTTC. The rearrangement links TRBV29-1 to TRBJ2-5; 8 bases line up with TRBD1. The ends lost 6 bases at V and 5 bases at J; junction bases unmatched: 8. Per the germline V gene, CDR1 is SQVTM and CDR2 is ANQGSEA. The CDR3 runs 13 residues.

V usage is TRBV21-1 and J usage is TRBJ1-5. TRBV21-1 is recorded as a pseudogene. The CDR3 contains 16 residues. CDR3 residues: CASSLISPYSNQPQHF. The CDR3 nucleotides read TGTGCCAGCAGCCTGATCTCCCCATATAGCAATCAGCCCCAGCATTTT.

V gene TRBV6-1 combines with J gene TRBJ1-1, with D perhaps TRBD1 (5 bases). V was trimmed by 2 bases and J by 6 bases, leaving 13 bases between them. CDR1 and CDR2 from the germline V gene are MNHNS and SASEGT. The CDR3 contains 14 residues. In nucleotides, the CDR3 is TGTGCCAGCAGTGAATTCCGGGGCCGGGCTGAAGCTTTCTTT. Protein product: CASSEFRGRAEAFF.

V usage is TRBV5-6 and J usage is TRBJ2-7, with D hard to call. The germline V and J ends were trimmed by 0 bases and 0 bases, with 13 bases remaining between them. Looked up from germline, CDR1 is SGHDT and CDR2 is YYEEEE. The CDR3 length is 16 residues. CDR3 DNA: TGTGCCAGCAGCTTGGCGGGCTTGTACCTCTCCTACGAGCAGTACGTC. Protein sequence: CASSLAGLYLSYEQYV.

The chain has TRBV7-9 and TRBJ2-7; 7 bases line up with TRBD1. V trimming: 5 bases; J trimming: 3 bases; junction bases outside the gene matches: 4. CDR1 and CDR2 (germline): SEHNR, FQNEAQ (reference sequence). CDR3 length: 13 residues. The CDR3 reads CASSPGQDYEQYV. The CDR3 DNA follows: TGTGCCAGCAGCCCCGGACAGGACTACGAGCAGTACGTC.

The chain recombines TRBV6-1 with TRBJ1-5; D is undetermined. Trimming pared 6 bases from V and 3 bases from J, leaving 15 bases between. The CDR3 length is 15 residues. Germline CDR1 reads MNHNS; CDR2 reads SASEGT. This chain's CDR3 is CASSENQAYNQPQHF. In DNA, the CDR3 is TGTGCCAGCAGCGAAAACCAGGCATACAATCAGCCCCAGCATTTT.

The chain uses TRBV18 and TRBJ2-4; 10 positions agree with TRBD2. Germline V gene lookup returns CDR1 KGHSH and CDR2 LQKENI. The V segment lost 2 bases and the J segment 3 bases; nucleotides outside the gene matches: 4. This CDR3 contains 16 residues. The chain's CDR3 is CASSPFPSGGKNIQYF. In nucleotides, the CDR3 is TGTGCCAGCTCACCATTCCCTAGCGGGGGCAAAAACATTCAGTACTTC.

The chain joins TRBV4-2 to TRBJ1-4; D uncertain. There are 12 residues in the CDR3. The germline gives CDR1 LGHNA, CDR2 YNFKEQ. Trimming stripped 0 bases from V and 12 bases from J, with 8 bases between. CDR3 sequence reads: CASSQDSTELFF. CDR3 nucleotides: TGTGCCAGCAGCCAAGATAGTACTGAACTGTTTTTT.

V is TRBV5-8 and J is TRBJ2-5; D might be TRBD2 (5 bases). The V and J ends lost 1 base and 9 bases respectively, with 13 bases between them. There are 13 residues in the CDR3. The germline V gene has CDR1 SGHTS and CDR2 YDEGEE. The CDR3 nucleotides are TGTGCCAGCAGCTTGAGCGGATATGGGGCCCAGTACTTC. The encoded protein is CASSLSGYGAQYF.

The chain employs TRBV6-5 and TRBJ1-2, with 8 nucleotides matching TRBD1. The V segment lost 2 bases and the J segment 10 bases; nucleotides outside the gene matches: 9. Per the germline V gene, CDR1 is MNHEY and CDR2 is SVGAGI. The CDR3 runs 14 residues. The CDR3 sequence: CASSYPQTGAVYTF. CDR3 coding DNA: TGTGCCAGCAGTTACCCGCAGACAGGGGCAGTCTACACCTTC.

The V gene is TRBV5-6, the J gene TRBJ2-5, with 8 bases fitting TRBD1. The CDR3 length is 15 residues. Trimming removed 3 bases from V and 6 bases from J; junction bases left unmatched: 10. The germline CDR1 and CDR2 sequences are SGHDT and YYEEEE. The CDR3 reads CASSSDRGRTKTQYF. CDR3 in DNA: TGTGCCAGCAGCTCTGACAGGGGCCGAACGAAGACCCAGTACTTC.

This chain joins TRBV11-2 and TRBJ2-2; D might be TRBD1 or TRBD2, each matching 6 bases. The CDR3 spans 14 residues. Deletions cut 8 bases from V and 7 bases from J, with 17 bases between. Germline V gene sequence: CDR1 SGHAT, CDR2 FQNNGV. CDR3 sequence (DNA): TGTGCCAGCGCTGGCGGGATAGGGGGCGGGGAGCTGTTTTTT. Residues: CASAGGIGGGELFF.

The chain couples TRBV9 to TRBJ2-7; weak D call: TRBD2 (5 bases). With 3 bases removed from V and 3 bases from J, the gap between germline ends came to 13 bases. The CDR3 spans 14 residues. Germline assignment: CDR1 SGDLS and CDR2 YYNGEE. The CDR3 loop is CASSAYGVSYEQYF. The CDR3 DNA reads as TGTGCCAGCAGCGCTTACGGGGTAAGCTACGAGCAGTACTTC.

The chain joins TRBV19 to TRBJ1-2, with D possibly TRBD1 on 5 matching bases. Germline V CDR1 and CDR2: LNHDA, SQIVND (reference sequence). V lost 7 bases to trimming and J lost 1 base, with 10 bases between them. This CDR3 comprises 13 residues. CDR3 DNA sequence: TGTGCCAGTAACCGGAGGGGTAACTATGGCTACACCTTC. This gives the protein CASNRRGNYGYTF.

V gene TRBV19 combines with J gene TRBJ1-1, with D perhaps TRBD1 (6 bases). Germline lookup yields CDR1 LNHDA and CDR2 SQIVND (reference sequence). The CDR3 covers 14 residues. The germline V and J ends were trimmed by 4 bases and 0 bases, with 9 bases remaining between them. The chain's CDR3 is CASSRGGLNTEAFF. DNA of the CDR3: TGTGCCAGTAGTAGGGGGGGCCTGAACACTGAAGCTTTCTTT.

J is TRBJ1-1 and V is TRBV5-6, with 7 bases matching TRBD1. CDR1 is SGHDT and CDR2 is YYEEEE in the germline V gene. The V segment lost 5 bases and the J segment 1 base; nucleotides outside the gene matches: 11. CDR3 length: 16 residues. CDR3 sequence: CASRGLRQGRNTEAFF. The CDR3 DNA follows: TGTGCCAGCAGGGGGTTGCGACAGGGAAGGAACACTGAAGCTTTCTTT. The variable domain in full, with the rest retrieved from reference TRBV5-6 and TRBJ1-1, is DAGVTQSPTHLIKTRGQQVTLRCSPKSGHDTVSWYQQALGQGPQFIFQYYEEEERQRGNFPDRFSGHQFPNYSSELNVNALLLGDSALYLCASRGLRQGRNTEAFFGQGTRLTVV.

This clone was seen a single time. CDR3: CASSLGLAGTVYEQYF. The CDR3 DNA reads TGCGCCAGCAGCTTGGGGCTAGCGGGGACGGTCTACGAGCAGTACTTC. The chain recombines TRBV5-1 with TRBJ2-7, with 9 bases fitting TRBD2. CDR1 is SGHRS, CDR2 YFSETQ, per germline. The ends lost 0 bases at V and 3 bases at J; junction bases unmatched: 7. The CDR3 is made up of 16 amino acids. The full variable domain, its missing parts supplied by reference TRBV5-1 and TRBJ2-7, is KAGVTQTPRYLIKTRGQQVTLSCSPISGHRSVSWYQQTPGQGLQFLFEYFSETQRNKGNFPGRFSGRQFSNSRSEMNVSTLELGDSALYLCASSLGLAGTVYEQYFGPGTRLTVT.